One T cell receptor beta chain is described in this entry. What it binds is not known. The length of the CDR3 is 13 residues. Germline loops: CDR1 SGHTA, CDR2 FQGNSA. Trimming took 5 bases from V and 9 from J, leaving 11 bases between them. These data originate in a study of cytomegalovirus exposure and HLA in healthy donors. Study observations and caveats: The majority of TCR sequences were rare, yet some public TCRs appeared in many donors. It has been reported that TCR beta sequences accurately predicted the HLA-A and HLA-B alleles of most subjects. Among the most significant clusters, several appeared linked to common viral pathogens in a later analysis.

Use of 60 Vbeta and 13 Jbeta primers characterized the PCR. Original data processing: Unique TCR beta chains totaled about 73 million in a later count, with around 11 million of them shared. Sequencing was performed with immunoSEQ multiplex PCR; in TCRdb, only in-frame clones are kept and a portion is missing. D and trimming were read from the DNA, whereas the V and J calls and clone size are those reported in that table. The sample yields 100,000 to 150,000 clones, over 75% seen once. The chain uses TRBV7-2 and TRBJ1-6, with D unresolved. Sequencing was performed on PBMCs. The TCR was taken from a man aged 25-45 years in good health and CMV-seronegative. The CDR3 sequence: CASSTKRFSPLHF. In DNA, the CDR3 is TGTGCCAGCAGCACCAAGCGGTTTTCACCCCTCCACTTT.